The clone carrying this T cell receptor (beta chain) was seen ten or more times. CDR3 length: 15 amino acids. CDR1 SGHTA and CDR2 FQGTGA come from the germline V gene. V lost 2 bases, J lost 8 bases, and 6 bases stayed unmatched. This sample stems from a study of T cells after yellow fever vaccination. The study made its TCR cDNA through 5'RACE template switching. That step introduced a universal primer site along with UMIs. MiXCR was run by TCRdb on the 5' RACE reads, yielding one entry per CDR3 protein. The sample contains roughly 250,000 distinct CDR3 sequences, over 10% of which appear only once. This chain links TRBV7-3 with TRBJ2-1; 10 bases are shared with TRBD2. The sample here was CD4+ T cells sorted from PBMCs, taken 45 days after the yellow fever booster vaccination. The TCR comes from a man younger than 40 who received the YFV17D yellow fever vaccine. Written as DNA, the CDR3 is TGTGCCAGCAGCTTAGTTAGCGGGAGGTGGCATGAGCAGTTCTTC. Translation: CASSLVSGRWHEQFF.